Listed below are T cell receptor beta chains from one sample, sequenced in a study of cytomegalovirus exposure and HLA in healthy donors. Sequenced by immunoSEQ multiplex PCR; TCRdb stores in-frame clones only, minus some. The sample contains fewer than 130,000 clones, approximately 89% of which appear only once. The sequencing input was PBMCs. The receptors were sampled from a woman aged 18-35 years in good health and CMV-seronegative. Each CDR3 is given with its conserved first and last residue. D genes are given only for firm matches. The size entry is marked missing in some rows and otherwise reads once, few, many or a size class.

>TRBD1|TRBV19|TRBJ1-1|NA
CASSIPDRDVAEAFF
TGTGCCAGTAGTATCCCGGACAGGGACGTAGCTGAAGCTTTCTTT
>TRBD2|TRBV4-3|TRBJ2-1|NA
CASSHPGLADNEQFF
TGCGCCAGCAGCCATCCGGGACTAGCGGACAATGAGCAGTTCTTC
>TRBD2|TRBV19|TRBJ2-2|NA
CASHPLTSGGAGELFF
TGTGCCAGTCACCCTTTGACTAGCGGGGGTGCCGGGGAGCTGTTTTTT
>NA|TRBV28|TRBJ1-1|NA
CASSPLGGVMNTEAFF
TGTGCCAGCAGTCCTTTGGGAGGCGTGATGAACACTGAAGCTTTCTTT
>TRBD1|TRBV15|TRBJ1-4|NA
CATSKGQGNEKLFF
TGTGCCACCAGCAAGGGACAGGGGAATGAAAAACTGTTTTTT
>NA|TRBV10-2|TRBJ1-1|once
CASSESTAWGLMNTEAFF
TGCGCCAGCAGTGAGTCGACCGCATGGGGACTAATGAACACTGAAGCTTTCTTT
>NA|TRBV28|TRBJ2-4|NA
CASSTPGVAKNIQYF
TGTGCCAGCAGTACCCCGGGGGTAGCCAAAAACATTCAGTACTTC
>NA|TRBV11-2|TRBJ2-3|NA
CASSLVGDTQYF
TGTGCCAGCAGCTTAGTCGGAGATACGCAGTATTTT
>TRBD2|TRBV7-9|TRBJ2-3|NA
CASSLGLDLSTDTQYF
TGTGCCAGCAGCTTGGGACTAGACCTTAGCACAGATACGCAGTATTTT
>TRBD1|TRBV6-5|TRBJ2-3|NA
CASSYNSRGRDTQYF
TGTGCCAGCAGTTACAACTCAAGGGGGCGAGATACGCAGTATTTT
>NA|TRBV6-1|TRBJ2-3|once
CASSESSGTDTQYF
TGTGCCAGCAGTGAGTCTAGCGGCACAGATACGCAGTATTTT
>TRBD1|TRBV6-4|TRBJ2-7|NA
CASSESGQECYEQYF
TGTGCCAGCAGTGAATCGGGACAGGAGTGCTACGAGCAGTACTTC
>TRBD1|TRBV7-9|TRBJ2-2|NA
CASSTGQGTNTGELFF
TGTGCCAGCAGCACGGGACAGGGAACGAACACCGGGGAGCTGTTTTTT
>NA|TRBV29-1|TRBJ2-7|NA
CSVQSRQVYEQYF
TGCAGCGTTCAATCCCGACAGGTCTACGAGCAGTACTTC
>NA|TRBV18|TRBJ1-2|NA
CASSTQGSDYGYTF
TGTGCCAGCTCGACACAGGGATCTGACTATGGCTACACCTTC
>NA|TRBV18|TRBJ2-7|NA
CASSPLSRDYEQYF
TGTGCCAGCTCACCCTTAAGCAGGGACTACGAGCAGTACTTC
>NA|TRBV29-1|TRBJ1-1|NA
CSGAGALSEAFF
TGCAGCGGAGCAGGGGCATTGTCTGAAGCTTTCTTT
>NA|TRBV2|TRBJ1-2|NA
CASSGGVGYTF
TGTGCCAGCAGTGGCGGGGTTGGCTACACCTTC
>TRBD1|TRBV2|TRBJ1-6|NA
CASRADRVNSPLHF
TGTGCCAGCAGGGCGGACAGGGTCAATTCACCCCTCCACTTT
>TRBD2|TRBV5-4|TRBJ2-1|once
CASKSGLAGGNEQFF
TGTGCCAGCAAATCGGGACTAGCGGGGGGAAATGAGCAGTTCTTC
>NA|TRBV7-2|TRBJ2-3|NA
CASSLRMPGEYTQYF
TGTGCCAGCAGCTTACGGATGCCCGGGGAGTATACGCAGTATTTT
>NA|TRBV15|TRBJ2-3|NA
CATMGRYHTDTQYF
TGTGCCACCATGGGGCGGTACCACACAGATACGCAGTATTTT
>NA|TRBV4-1|TRBJ1-5|NA
CASSQERINLQVNQPQHF
TGCGCCAGCAGCCAAGAAAGAATCAATCTGCAGGTCAATCAGCCCCAGCATTTT
>TRBD1|TRBV6-1|TRBJ2-1|NA
CASSEADRVLYNEQFF
TGTGCCAGCAGTGAAGCCGACAGGGTTTTATACAATGAGCAGTTCTTC
>NA|TRBV15|TRBJ2-3|NA
CATSREQGRYDTQYF
TGTGCCACCAGCAGGGAACAGGGTCGATACGATACGCAGTATTTT
>NA|TRBV4-2|TRBJ2-2|NA
CASSQGPHKTGELFF
TGTGCCAGCAGCCAAGGGCCCCACAAGACCGGGGAGCTGTTTTTT
>TRBD1|TRBV5-4|TRBJ1-6|few
CASSWAGTGNSPLHF
TGTGCCAGCAGCTGGGCGGGGACAGGGAATTCACCCCTCCACTTT
>TRBD1|TRBV6-5|TRBJ1-2|NA
CASRRTGSDYGYTF
TGTGCCAGCAGACGGACAGGGTCGGACTATGGCTACACCTTC
>NA|TRBV18|TRBJ1-3|NA
CASSREGGNTIYF
TGTGCCAGCTCCCGCGAGGGTGGAAACACCATATATTTT
>NA|TRBV5-1|TRBJ2-7|NA
CASSFPPTYEQYF
TGCGCCAGCAGCTTCCCCCCAACCTACGAGCAGTACTTC
>TRBD2|TRBV9|TRBJ2-5|NA
CASSQRLAGGLETQYF
TGTGCCAGCAGCCAAAGACTAGCGGGGGGCCTGGAGACCCAGTACTTC
>TRBD1|TRBV5-1|TRBJ2-2|NA
CASSSQGAGELFF
TGCGCCAGCAGCTCACAGGGGGCCGGGGAGCTGTTTTTT
>NA|TRBV19|TRBJ1-5|NA
CASSLGGDQPQHF
TGTGCCAGTAGTCTTGGGGGGGATCAGCCCCAGCATTTT
>NA|TRBV27|TRBJ2-1|NA
CASSLGQNEQFF
TGTGCCAGCAGTTTAGGACAGAATGAGCAGTTCTTC
>TRBD1|TRBV5-1|TRBJ2-5|NA
CASSLGQVQETQYF
TGCGCCAGCAGCTTAGGACAGGTCCAAGAGACCCAGTACTTC
>NA|TRBV28|TRBJ2-6|NA
CASWSGFAGANVLTF
TGTGCCAGCTGGTCAGGGTTTGCGGGGGCCAACGTCCTGACTTTC
>TRBD2|TRBV27|TRBJ2-1|NA
CASSQLAGGDNEQFF
TGTGCCAGCAGTCAACTAGCGGGAGGGGACAATGAGCAGTTCTTC
>TRBD1|TRBV7-3|TRBJ1-2|NA
CASSPGDRANYGYTF
TGTGCCAGCAGCCCGGGGGACAGAGCTAACTATGGCTACACCTTC
>NA|TRBV2|TRBJ1-2|NA
CASSGRGTYYGYTF
TGTGCCAGCAGTGGTCGGGGAACGTACTATGGCTACACCTTC
>NA|TRBV29-1|TRBJ2-3|few
CSVKTGLLGTDTQYF
TGCAGCGTCAAGACAGGCCTGCTGGGCACAGATACGCAGTATTTT
>TRBD1|TRBV27|TRBJ1-1|NA
CASRTLGGLGTEAFF
TGTGCCAGCAGGACTCTAGGGGGCTTGGGGACTGAAGCTTTCTTT
>NA|TRBV27|TRBJ2-5|NA
CASSPIQETQYF
TGTGCCAGCAGTCCCATCCAAGAGACCCAGTACTTC
>NA|TRBV28|TRBJ1-1|NA
CASSLQGKGTEAFF
TGTGCCAGCAGTTTGCAGGGGAAAGGCACTGAAGCTTTCTTT